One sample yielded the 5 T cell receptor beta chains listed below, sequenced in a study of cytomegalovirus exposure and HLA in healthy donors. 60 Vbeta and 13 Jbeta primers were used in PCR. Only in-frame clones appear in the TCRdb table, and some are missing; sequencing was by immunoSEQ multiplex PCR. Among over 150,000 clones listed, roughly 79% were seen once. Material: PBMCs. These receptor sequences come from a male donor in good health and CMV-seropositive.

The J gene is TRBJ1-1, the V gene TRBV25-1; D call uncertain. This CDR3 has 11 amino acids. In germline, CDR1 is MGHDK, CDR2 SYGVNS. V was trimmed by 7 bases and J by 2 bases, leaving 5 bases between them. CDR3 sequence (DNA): TGTGCCAGCATCTTTAACACTGAAGCTTTCTTT. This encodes CASIFNTEAFF.

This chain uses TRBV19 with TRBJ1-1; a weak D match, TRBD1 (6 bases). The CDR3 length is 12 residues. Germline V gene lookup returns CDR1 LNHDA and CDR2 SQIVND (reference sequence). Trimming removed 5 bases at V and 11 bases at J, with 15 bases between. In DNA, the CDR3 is TGTGCCAGTAGTCCAGGACAGCAATCGGCTTTCTTT. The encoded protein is CASSPGQQSAFF.

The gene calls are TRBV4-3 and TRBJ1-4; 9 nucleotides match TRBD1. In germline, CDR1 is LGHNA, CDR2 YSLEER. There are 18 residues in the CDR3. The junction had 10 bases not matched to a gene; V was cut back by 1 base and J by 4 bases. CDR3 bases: TGCGCCAGCAGCCAAGGGCACAGGGGGCCCACCATTAATGAAAAACTGTTTTTT. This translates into CASSQGHRGPTINEKLFF.

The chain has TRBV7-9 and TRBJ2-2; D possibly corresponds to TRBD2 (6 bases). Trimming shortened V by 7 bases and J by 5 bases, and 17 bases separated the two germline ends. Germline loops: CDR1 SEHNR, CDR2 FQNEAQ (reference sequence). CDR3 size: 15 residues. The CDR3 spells CASNGRREITGELFF. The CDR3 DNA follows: TGTGCCAGCAATGGTAGGAGGGAGATAACCGGGGAGCTGTTTTTT.

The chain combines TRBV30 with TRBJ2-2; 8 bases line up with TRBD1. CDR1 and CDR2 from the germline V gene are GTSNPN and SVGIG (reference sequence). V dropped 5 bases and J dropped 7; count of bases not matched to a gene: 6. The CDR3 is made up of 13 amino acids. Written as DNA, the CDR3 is TGTGCCTGGGAGGCAGGGGGCATCGGGGAGCTGTTTTTT. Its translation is CAWEAGGIGELFF.